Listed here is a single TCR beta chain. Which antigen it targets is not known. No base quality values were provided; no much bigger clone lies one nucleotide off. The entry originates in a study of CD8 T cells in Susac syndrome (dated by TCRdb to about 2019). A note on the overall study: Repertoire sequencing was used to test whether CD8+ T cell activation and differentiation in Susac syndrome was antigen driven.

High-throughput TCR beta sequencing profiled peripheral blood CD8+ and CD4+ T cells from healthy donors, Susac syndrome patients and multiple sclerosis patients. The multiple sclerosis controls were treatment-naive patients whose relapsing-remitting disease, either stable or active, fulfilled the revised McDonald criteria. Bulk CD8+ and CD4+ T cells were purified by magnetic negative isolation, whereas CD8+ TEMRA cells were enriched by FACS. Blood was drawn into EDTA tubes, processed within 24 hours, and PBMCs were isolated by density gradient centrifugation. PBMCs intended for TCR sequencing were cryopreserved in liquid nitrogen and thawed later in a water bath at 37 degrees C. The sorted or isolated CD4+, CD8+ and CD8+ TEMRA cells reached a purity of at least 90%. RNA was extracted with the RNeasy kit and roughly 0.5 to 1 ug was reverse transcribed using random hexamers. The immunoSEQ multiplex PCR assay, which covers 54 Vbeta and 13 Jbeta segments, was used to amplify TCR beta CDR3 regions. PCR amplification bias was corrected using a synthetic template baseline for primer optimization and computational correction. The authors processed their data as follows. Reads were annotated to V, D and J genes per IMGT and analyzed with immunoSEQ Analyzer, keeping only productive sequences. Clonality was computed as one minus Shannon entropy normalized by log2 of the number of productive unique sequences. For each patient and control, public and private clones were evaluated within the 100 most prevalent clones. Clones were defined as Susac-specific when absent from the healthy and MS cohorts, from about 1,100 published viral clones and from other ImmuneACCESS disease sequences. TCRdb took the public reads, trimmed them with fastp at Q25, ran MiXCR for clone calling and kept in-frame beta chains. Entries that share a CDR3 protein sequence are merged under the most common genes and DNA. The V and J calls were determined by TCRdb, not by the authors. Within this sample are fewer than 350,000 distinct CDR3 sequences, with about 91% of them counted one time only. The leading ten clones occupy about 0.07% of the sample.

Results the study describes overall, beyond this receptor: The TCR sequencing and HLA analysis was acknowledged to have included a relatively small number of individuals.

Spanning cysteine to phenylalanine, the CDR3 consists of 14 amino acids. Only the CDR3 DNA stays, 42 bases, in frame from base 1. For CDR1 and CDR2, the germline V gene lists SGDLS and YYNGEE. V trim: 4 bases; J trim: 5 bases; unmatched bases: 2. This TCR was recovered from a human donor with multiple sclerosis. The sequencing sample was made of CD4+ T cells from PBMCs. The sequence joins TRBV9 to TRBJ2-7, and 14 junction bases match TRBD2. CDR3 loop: CASSTGLAGDEQYF. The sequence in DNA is TGTGCCAGCAGCACGGGACTAGCGGGAGACGAGCAGTACTTC.